The 32 T cell receptor beta chains given below trace back to one sample, sequenced in a study of cytomegalovirus exposure and HLA in healthy donors (dated by TCRdb to 2016 to 2017). Libraries were made using the immunoSEQ multiplex PCR assay. For the multiplex PCR, a mixture combining 60 forward primers for TCR Vbeta segments and 13 reverse primers for TCR Jbeta segments was used. Not all clones reach the TCRdb copy of this immuneACCESS table, which keeps in-frame sequences only. Checked studies attribute under half of the gap to unresolved V genes and leave the rest unexplained. The table for this sample lists around 150,000 clones; about three quarters of them were counted only once. The top ten clonotypes cover 13% to 15% of the sample. The sequenced sample was PBMCs. The receptors were gathered from a human donor in good health.

V gene TRBV2 combines with J gene TRBJ2-7; 8 bases fit TRBD1. The V gene's germline CDR1 is SNHLY and CDR2 FYNNEI. This CDR3 has 15 amino acids. After removal of 7 bases from V and 0 bases from J, the junction contained 8 bases not matched to a gene. The CDR3 loop is CASNKDRGPSYEQYF. In nucleotides, the CDR3 is TGTGCCAGCAACAAAGACAGGGGCCCCTCCTACGAGCAGTACTTC.

The table lists this clone with a few counts. V gene TRBV7-3 combines with J gene TRBJ1-1; D not resolved. Germline V lookup: CDR1 SGHTA, CDR2 FQGTGA. V lost 0 bases and J 1 base, leaving 3 bases between the germline ends. The CDR3 has 13 residues. The CDR3 DNA follows: TGTGCCAGCAGCTTAACCCGGAACACTGAAGCTTTCTTT. Amino acids: CASSLTRNTEAFF.

The chain joins TRBV5-4 to TRBJ2-4; weak D call: TRBD1 (6 bases). Between the trimmed V and J ends, which lost 4 bases and 0 bases, there was a span of 20 bases. This CDR3 has 18 residues. Germline CDR1 SGHNT, CDR2 YYREEE (reference sequence). The chain's CDR3 is CASSRPETGVLAKNIQYF. DNA of the CDR3: TGTGCCAGCAGCCGGCCCGAGACAGGAGTTTTAGCCAAAAACATTCAGTACTTC.

V usage is TRBV10-3 and J usage is TRBJ1-5; 7 nucleotides line up with TRBD1. V shed 6 bases and J 2 bases; nucleotides not matched to a gene: 7. The CDR3 sequence is 15 residues long. Germline assignment: CDR1 ENHRY and CDR2 SYGVKD. CDR3 in DNA: TGTGCCATCAGAAAGGGACAGAGTGGCAATCAGCCCCAGCATTTT. This sequence encodes CAIRKGQSGNQPQHF.

The chain is built from TRBV29-1 and TRBJ2-7; D gene ambiguous. Trimming removed 7 bases from V and 1 base from J, with 11 bases in between. Germline assignment: CDR1 SQVTM and CDR2 ANQGSEA. The CDR3 totals 12 residues. CDR3 loop: CSANLGSYEQYF. The CDR3 DNA is TGCAGCGCCAATCTCGGTTCCTACGAGCAGTACTTC.

Here the CDR3 DNA reads TGTGCCAGCAGCCCAGGGGGCGCGAGGACCGGGGAGCTGTTTTTT. This gives the protein CASSPGGARTGELFF. V usage is TRBV7-9 and J usage is TRBJ2-2; 8 nucleotides align to TRBD1. The CDR3 is 15 amino acids. After removal of 5 bases from V and 5 bases from J, the junction contained 7 bases not matched to a gene. Germline lookup yields CDR1 SEHNR and CDR2 FQNEAQ (reference sequence).

The V and J genes are TRBV6-1 and TRBJ2-5, with D maybe TRBD1 (6 bases). The J call is doubtful: the DNA matches TRBJ2-7 better. Germline values: CDR1 MNHNS, CDR2 SASEGT. The CDR3 is 15 amino acids. The CDR3 here is CASSGLTGRPYEQYF. The CDR3, as DNA: TGTGCCAGCAGTGGGTTAACAGGGCGGCCCTACGAGCAGTACTTC.

The chain links TRBV18 to TRBJ2-5; 10 bases align to TRBD2. The CDR3 sequence is 15 residues long. In germline, CDR1 is KGHSH, CDR2 LQKENI. J was trimmed by 4 bases and V by 2 bases; bases with no gene match: 4. The CDR3 loop is CASSPGAGGRETQYF. The CDR3 bases are TGTGCCAGCTCACCAGGAGCGGGGGGGCGAGAGACCCAGTACTTC.

The sample holds a few counts of this clone. This chain joins TRBV2 and TRBJ1-6; the match to TRBD1 covers 8 bases. Germline CDR1 SNHLY, CDR2 FYNNEI. J lost 7 bases, V lost 6 bases, and 5 bases had no gene match. CDR3 size: 14 residues. CDR3: CASRTRGQNSPLHF. In nucleotides, the CDR3 is TGTGCCAGCAGGACCAGGGGGCAGAATTCACCCCTCCACTTT.

This clone showed up just once. The chain carries TRBV2 and TRBJ2-5; 9 bases are shared with TRBD2. The end of the DNA fits TRBJ2-7 better, so the J call may be wrong. CDR1 and CDR2 (germline): SNHLY, FYNNEI. This CDR3 comprises 14 residues. DNA for the CDR3: TGTGCCAGCAGAAATAGCGGGGGAACCTACGAGCAGTACTTC. Translating it yields CASRNSGGTYEQYF.

CDR3 sequence reads: CASSVGGAGNTIYF. The CDR3 bases are TGTGCCAGCAGCGTGGGGGGTGCCGGAAACACCATATATTTT. The chain links TRBV9 to TRBJ1-3; D perhaps matches TRBD1 (5 bases). CDR1 and CDR2 from the germline V gene are SGDLS and YYNGEE. V shed 2 bases and J shed 4 bases, with 10 bases lying between them. This CDR3 has 14 amino acids.

CDR3 nucleotides: TGTGCCAGCAGTTTAAGGACAGACAATCAGCCCCAGCATTTT. It translates to CASSLRTDNQPQHF. The gene calls are TRBV27 and TRBJ1-5; weak D call: TRBD1 (6 bases). Germline V lookup: CDR1 MNHEY, CDR2 SMNVEV (reference sequence). CDR3 length: 14 amino acids. The germline V and J ends were trimmed by 2 bases and 3 bases, with 8 bases remaining between them.

The gene calls are TRBV7-9 and TRBJ2-3; 7 positions match TRBD2. With 5 bases clipped from V and 6 bases from J, the junction kept 5 bases outside the gene matches. Germline CDR1 reads SEHNR; CDR2 reads FQNEAQ (reference sequence). The CDR3 is 13 amino acids. CDR3 in amino acids: CASSLDGGDTQYF. The CDR3 DNA sequence: TGTGCCAGCAGCCTGGACGGGGGGGATACGCAGTATTTT.

The V call is TRBV11-2, the J call TRBJ1-4; 7 nucleotides match TRBD1. The germline gives CDR1 SGHAT, CDR2 FQNNGV. This CDR3 has 14 residues. Trimming took 5 bases from V and 10 from J; bases not matched to a gene: 10. The CDR3 here is CASSRDRESGKLFF. The CDR3 DNA sequence: TGTGCCAGCAGCCGCGACAGGGAGAGCGGAAAACTGTTTTTT.

The chain links TRBV2 to TRBJ1-1; TRBD1 is a possible D gene (6 bases). Trimming removed 1 base from V and 5 bases from J, with 11 bases in between. CDR3 length equals 14 residues. Looked up from germline, CDR1 is SNHLY and CDR2 is FYNNEI. CDR3 residues: CASSEGQGWTEAFF. The CDR3, as DNA: TGTGCCAGCAGTGAAGGGCAGGGGTGGACTGAAGCTTTCTTT. The full variable domain, with the rest looked up from reference TRBV2 and TRBJ1-1, is EPEVTQTPSHQVTQMGQEVILRCVPISNHLYFYWYRQILGQKVEFLVSFYNNEISEKSEIFDDQFSVERPDGSNFTLKIRSTKLEDSAMYFCASSEGQGWTEAFFGQGTRLTVV.

The CDR3 loop reads CASSLGQGENEQYF. CDR3 bases: TGCGCCAGCAGCCTAGGACAGGGTGAGAACGAGCAGTACTTC. The chain couples TRBV5-1 to TRBJ2-7; 8 bases align to TRBD1. CDR3 length: 14 amino acids. Germline loops: CDR1 SGHRS, CDR2 YFSETQ. J lost 5 bases, V lost 4 bases, and 8 bases had no gene match.

V is TRBV7-8 and J is TRBJ1-2, with D uncertain. The CDR3 length is 13 residues. Trimming took 1 base from V and 3 from J, leaving 6 bases between them. Germline values: CDR1 SGHVS, CDR2 FQNEAQ. The CDR3 nucleotides are TGTGCCAGCAGCTTAGTCGTCGACTATGGCTACACCTTC. It is translated as CASSLVVDYGYTF.

This chain connects TRBV5-1 to TRBJ2-5; D not resolved. The germline V and J ends were trimmed by 2 bases and 0 bases, with 8 bases remaining between them. The CDR3 sequence is 14 residues long. CDR1 SGHRS and CDR2 YFSETQ come from the germline V gene. The CDR3, as DNA: TGCGCCAGCAGCTTCGAGGTTAACCAAGAGACCCAGTACTTC. This translates into CASSFEVNQETQYF.

The chain has TRBV29-1 and TRBJ2-7, with TRBD1 as a possible D gene (6 bases). The germline V gene encodes CDR1 SQVTM and CDR2 ANQGSEA. V lost 0 bases and J 0 bases, leaving 9 bases between the germline ends. The CDR3 length is 14 residues. CDR3 loop: CSVEDRTDSYEQYF. CDR3 coding DNA: TGCAGCGTTGAAGACAGGACAGACTCCTACGAGCAGTACTTC.

The J gene is TRBJ1-1, the V gene TRBV9; D perhaps matches TRBD1 (6 bases). Trimming removed 4 bases at V and 1 base at J, with 8 bases between. The CDR3 runs 13 residues. In germline, CDR1 is SGDLS, CDR2 YYNGEE. As DNA, the CDR3 is TGTGCCAGCAGCAAAGGGGGGAACACTGAAGCTTTCTTT. The encoded protein is CASSKGGNTEAFF.

Points on this clone: A read error may produce the germline difference seen at one junction end. V gene TRBV5-8 combines with J gene TRBJ1-5; the D gene is possibly TRBD1 (5 bases). CDR1 and CDR2 from the germline V gene are SGHTS and YDEGEE. The CDR3 sequence is 15 residues long. The DNA for the CDR3 is TGTGCCGGCAGCTTCGTCCAGGGTAGGGATCAGCCCCAGCATTTT. Translating it yields CAGSFVQGRDQPQHF.

This chain joins TRBV7-2 and TRBJ2-2; the match to TRBD2 covers 8 bases. V shed 2 bases, J shed 4 bases, and the junction held 3 bases outside the gene matches. This CDR3 spans 15 amino acids. Germline CDR1 is SGHTA and CDR2 is FQGNSA. CDR3 protein: CASSLRLAGTGELFF. The DNA of the CDR3 is TGTGCCAGCAGCTTACGGCTAGCGGGCACCGGGGAGCTGTTTTTT.

The chain carries TRBV7-8 and TRBJ1-2; D might be TRBD1 (5 bases). Germline loops: CDR1 SGHVS, CDR2 FQNEAQ. The CDR3 is 12 residues long. V gave up 5 bases and J gave up 4 bases, with 8 bases separating them. CDR3 in amino acids: CASSAQAYGYTF. The CDR3 DNA is TGTGCCAGCAGCGCACAGGCCTATGGCTACACCTTC.

This clone was found a few times. CDR3 bases: TGTGCCAGCAGCCCCGGACAGGGGACGATTTATGGCTACACCTTC. This encodes CASSPGQGTIYGYTF. The chain carries TRBV7-3 and TRBJ1-2; 9 nucleotides agree with TRBD1. V was clipped by 5 bases and J by 5 bases; unmatched bases: 9. Germline CDR1 is SGHTA and CDR2 is FQGTGA. This CDR3 region has 15 residues.

The V gene is TRBV11-2, the J gene TRBJ2-7; D is perhaps TRBD1 (5 bases). The CDR3 length is 15 residues. V was shortened by 0 bases and J by 2 bases, with 11 bases between the two germline ends. Looked up from germline, CDR1 is SGHAT and CDR2 is FQNNGV. CDR3 coding DNA: TGTGCCAGCAGCTTAGAGGTAGGGGAACCCTACGAGCAGTACTTC. It specifies CASSLEVGEPYEQYF.

V gene TRBV30 combines with J gene TRBJ2-1; tentative D call: TRBD2 (6 bases). The CDR3 is made up of 17 amino acids. Trimming shortened V by 0 bases and J by 3 bases, and 18 bases separated the two germline ends. Germline loops: CDR1 GTSNPN, CDR2 SVGIG (reference sequence). This chain's CDR3 is CAWSVLASDLFYNEQFF. The DNA of the CDR3 is TGTGCCTGGAGTGTACTGGCTAGCGACCTTTTCTACAATGAGCAGTTCTTC.

This clone was seen more than once but under ten times. This chain uses TRBV9 with TRBJ1-1; 9 bases agree with TRBD1. CDR1 is SGDLS and CDR2 is YYNGEE in the germline V gene. The CDR3 contains 16 residues. The trim removed 1 base at V and 1 base at J, leaving 5 bases unmatched. CDR3 in amino acids: CASSVPTGGENTEAFF. DNA of the CDR3: TGTGCCAGCAGCGTACCTACAGGGGGCGAGAACACTGAAGCTTTCTTT. The whole variable domain, remainder taken from reference TRBV9 and TRBJ1-1, is DSGVTQTPKHLITATGQRVTLRCSPRSGDLSVYWYQQSLDQGLQFLIQYYNGEERAKGNILERFSAQQFPDLHSELNLSSLELGDSALYFCASSVPTGGENTEAFFGQGTRLTVV.

The chain has TRBV6-6 and TRBJ2-2; 9 nucleotides align to TRBD1. This CDR3 is built from 15 residues. With V trimmed by 5 bases and J by 3 bases, 4 bases remained unmatched. Germline values: CDR1 MNHNY, CDR2 SVGAGI (reference sequence). The CDR3 nucleotides read TGTGCCAGCAGTCCGAGGACAGGGGACACCGGGGAGCTGTTTTTT. It yields the protein CASSPRTGDTGELFF.

The chain recombines TRBV2 with TRBJ2-3; tentatively, D is TRBD1 (5 bases). Germline CDR1 reads SNHLY; CDR2 reads FYNNEI. CDR3 size: 13 residues. Trimming took off 4 bases at V and 4 bases at J, with 9 bases between the two ends. CDR3 sequence (DNA): TGTGCCAGCAGTGTGACAGCTTCAGATACGCAGTATTTT. Translated, it gives CASSVTASDTQYF.

The chain carries TRBV4-1 and TRBJ2-1, with 7 bases identical to TRBD2. Losses at the gene ends were 2 bases for V and 3 bases for J; bases not matched to a gene: 19. Germline loops: CDR1 MGHRA, CDR2 YSYEKL. The CDR3 is 20 residues long. This CDR3 is CASSQQELPISGALYNEQFF. CDR3 nucleotides: TGCGCCAGCAGCCAACAAGAGCTACCCATCAGCGGGGCGCTCTACAATGAGCAGTTCTTC.

This clone was detected once. The genes are TRBV7-6 and TRBJ2-1, with 8 bases aligning to TRBD2. Trimming removed 1 base from V and 5 bases from J; junction bases left unmatched: 22. CDR1 is SGHVS and CDR2 is FNYEAQ in the germline V gene. The CDR3 runs 21 residues. In DNA form, the CDR3 reads TGTGCCAGCAGCTTAGACCCCTCGGTAGCGGGATACACTCCGCCGGACAATGAGCAGTTCTTC. It yields the protein CASSLDPSVAGYTPPDNEQFF. The full variable domain, with the rest looked up from reference TRBV7-6 and TRBJ2-1, is GAGVSQSPRYKVTKRGQDVALRCDPISGHVSLYWYRQALGQGPEFLTYFNYEAQQDKSGLPNDRFSAERPEGSISTLTIQRTEQRDSAMYRCASSLDPSVAGYTPPDNEQFFGPGTRLTVL.

The chain combines TRBV23-1 with TRBJ1-2; D is uncertain. TRBV23-1 is sorted into the ORF group, with uncertain function. The ends were cut back, 8 bases at V and 0 bases at J, with 16 bases in the middle. The CDR3 runs to 15 residues. For the CDR3, the DNA is TGCGCCAGCGAGAGAGCTACGGAGGCTAACTATGGCTACACCTTC. It codes for CASERATEANYGYTF.